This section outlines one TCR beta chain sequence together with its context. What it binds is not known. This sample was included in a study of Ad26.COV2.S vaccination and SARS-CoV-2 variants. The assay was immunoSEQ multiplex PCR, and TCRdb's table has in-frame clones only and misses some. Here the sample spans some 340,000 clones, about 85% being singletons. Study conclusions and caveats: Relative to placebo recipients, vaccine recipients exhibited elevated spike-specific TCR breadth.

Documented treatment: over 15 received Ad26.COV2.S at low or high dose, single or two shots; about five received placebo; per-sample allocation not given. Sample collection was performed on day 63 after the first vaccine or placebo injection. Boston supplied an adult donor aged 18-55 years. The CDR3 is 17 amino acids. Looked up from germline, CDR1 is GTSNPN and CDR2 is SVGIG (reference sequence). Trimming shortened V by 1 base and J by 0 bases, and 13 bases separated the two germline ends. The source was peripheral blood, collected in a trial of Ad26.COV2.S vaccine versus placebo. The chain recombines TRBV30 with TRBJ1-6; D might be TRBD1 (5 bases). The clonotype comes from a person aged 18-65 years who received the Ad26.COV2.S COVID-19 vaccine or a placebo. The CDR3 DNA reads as TGTGCCTGGAGTGGGGGCGTGGGTCGCTCCTATAATTCACCCCTCCACTTT. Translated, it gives CAWSGGVGRSYNSPLHF.